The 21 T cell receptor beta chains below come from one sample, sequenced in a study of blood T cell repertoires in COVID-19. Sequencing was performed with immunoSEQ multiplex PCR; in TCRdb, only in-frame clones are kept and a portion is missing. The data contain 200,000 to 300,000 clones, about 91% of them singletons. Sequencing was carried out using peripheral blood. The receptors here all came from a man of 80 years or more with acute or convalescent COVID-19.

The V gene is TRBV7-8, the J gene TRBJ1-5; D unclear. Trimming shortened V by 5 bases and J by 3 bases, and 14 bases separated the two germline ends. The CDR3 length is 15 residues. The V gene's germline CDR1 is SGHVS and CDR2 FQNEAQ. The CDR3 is CASSLGRENNQPQHF. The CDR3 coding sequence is TGTGCCAGCAGCCTAGGACGGGAGAACAATCAGCCCCAGCATTTT.

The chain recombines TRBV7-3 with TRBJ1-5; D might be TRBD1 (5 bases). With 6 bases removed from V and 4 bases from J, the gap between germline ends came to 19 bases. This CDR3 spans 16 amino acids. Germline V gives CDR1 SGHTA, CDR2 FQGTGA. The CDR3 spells CASSFMARGVNQPQHF. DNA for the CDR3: TGTGCCAGCAGTTTTATGGCGCGGGGGGTTAATCAGCCCCAGCATTTT.

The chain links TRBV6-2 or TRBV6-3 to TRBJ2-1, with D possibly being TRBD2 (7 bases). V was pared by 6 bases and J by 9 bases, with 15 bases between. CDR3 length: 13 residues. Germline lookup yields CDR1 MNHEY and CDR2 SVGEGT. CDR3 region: CASSRGGGGEQFF. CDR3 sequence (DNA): TGTGCCAGCAGCCGCGGGGGCGGAGGTGAGCAGTTCTTC.

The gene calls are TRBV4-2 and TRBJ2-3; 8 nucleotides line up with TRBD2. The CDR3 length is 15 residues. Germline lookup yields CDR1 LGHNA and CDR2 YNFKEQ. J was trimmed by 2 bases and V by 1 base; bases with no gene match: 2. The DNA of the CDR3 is TGTGCCAGCAGCCAAGCGGGGGGGCCCACAGATACGCAGTATTTT. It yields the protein CASSQAGGPTDTQYF.

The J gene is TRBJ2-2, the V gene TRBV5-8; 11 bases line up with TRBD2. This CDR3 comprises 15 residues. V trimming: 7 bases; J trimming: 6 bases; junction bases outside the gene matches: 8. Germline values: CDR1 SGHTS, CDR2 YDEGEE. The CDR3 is CASQTSGRWSGELFF. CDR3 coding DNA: TGTGCCAGCCAAACTAGCGGGAGATGGTCCGGGGAGCTGTTTTTT.

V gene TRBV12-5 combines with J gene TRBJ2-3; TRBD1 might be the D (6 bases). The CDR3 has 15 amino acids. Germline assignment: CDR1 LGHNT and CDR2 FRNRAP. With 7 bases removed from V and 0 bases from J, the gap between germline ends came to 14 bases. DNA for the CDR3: TGTGCTAGTGCCGAGGGACACCCTAGCACAGATACGCAGTATTTT. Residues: CASAEGHPSTDTQYF.

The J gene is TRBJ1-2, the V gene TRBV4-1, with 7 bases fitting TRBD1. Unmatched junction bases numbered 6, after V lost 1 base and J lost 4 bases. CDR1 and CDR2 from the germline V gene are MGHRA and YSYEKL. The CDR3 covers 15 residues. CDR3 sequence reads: CASSQGQGRVYGYTF. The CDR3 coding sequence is TGCGCCAGCAGCCAAGGACAGGGCAGAGTCTATGGCTACACCTTC.

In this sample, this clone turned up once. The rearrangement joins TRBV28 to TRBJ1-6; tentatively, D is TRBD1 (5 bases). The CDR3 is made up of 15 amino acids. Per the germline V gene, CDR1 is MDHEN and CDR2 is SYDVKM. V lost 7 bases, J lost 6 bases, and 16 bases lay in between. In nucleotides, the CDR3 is TGTGCCAGCACCAAGGGAGGGGTAGGTAATTCACCCCTCCACTTT. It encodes CASTKGGVGNSPLHF.

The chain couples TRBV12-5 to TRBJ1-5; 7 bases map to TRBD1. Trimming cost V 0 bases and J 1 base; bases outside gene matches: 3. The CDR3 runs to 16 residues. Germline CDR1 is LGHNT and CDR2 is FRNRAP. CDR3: CASGLVWTGSNQPQHF. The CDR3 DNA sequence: TGTGCTAGTGGTTTGGTATGGACAGGAAGCAATCAGCCCCAGCATTTT.

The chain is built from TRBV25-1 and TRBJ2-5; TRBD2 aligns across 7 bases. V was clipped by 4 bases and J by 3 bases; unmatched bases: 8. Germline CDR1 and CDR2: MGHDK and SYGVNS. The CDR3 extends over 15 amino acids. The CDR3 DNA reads TGTGCCAGCAGTGCACCGGGGACTACCGAAGAGACCCAGTACTTC. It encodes CASSAPGTTEETQYF. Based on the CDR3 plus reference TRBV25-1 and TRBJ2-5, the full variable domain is EADIYQTPRYLVIGTGKKITLECSQTMGHDKMYWYQQDPGMELHLIHYSYGVNSTEKGDLSSESTVSRIRTEHFPLTLESARPSHTSQYLCASSAPGTTEETQYFGPGTRLLVL.

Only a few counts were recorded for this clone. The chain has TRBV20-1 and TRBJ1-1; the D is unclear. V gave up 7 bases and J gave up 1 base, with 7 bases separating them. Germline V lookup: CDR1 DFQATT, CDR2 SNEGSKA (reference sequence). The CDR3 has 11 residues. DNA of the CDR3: TGCAGTGGTCCTTCGAACACTGAAGCTTTCTTT. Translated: CSGPSNTEAFF.

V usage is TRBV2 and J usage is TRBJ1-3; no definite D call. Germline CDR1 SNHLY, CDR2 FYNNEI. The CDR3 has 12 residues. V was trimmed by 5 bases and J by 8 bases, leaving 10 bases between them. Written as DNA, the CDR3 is TGTGCCAGCAGTCCCGGGGTGGACACCATATATTTT. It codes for CASSPGVDTIYF. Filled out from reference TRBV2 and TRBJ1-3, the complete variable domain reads EPEVTQTPSHQVTQMGQEVILRCVPISNHLYFYWYRQILGQKVEFLVSFYNNEISEKSEIFDDQFSVERPDGSNFTLKIRSTKLEDSAMYFCASSPGVDTIYFGEGSWLTVV.

CDR3 coding DNA: TGTGCCAGCAGCCGACAGAACACTGAAGCTTTCTTT. The encoded protein is CASSRQNTEAFF. This chain connects TRBV3-1 (or the pseudogene TRBV3-2) to TRBJ1-1, with D unclear. CDR1 is LGHDT and CDR2 is YNNKEL in the germline V gene (reference sequence). The CDR3 runs to 12 residues. Between the trimmed V and J ends, which lost 4 bases and 1 base, there was a span of 4 bases.

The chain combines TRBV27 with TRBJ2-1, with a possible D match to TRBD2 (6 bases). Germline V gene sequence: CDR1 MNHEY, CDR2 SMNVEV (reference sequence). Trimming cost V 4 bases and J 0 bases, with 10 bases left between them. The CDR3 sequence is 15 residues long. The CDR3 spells CASSSTRPSYNEQFF. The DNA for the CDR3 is TGTGCCAGCAGTTCGACTAGACCCTCCTACAATGAGCAGTTCTTC.

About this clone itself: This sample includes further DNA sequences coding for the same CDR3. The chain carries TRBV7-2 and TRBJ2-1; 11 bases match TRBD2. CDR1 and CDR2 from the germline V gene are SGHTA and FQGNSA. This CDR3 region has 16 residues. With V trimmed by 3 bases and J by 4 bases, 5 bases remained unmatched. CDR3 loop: CASSLAGTSGYNEQFF. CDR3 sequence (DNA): TGTGCCAGCAGCTTGGCCGGGACTAGCGGATACAATGAGCAGTTCTTC. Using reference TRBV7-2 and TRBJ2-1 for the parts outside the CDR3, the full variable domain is GAGVSQSPSNKVTEKGKDVELRCDPISGHTALYWYRQSLGQGLEFLIYFQGNSAPDKSGLPSDRFSAERTGGSVSTLTIQRTQQEDSAVYLCASSLAGTSGYNEQFFGPGTRLTVL.

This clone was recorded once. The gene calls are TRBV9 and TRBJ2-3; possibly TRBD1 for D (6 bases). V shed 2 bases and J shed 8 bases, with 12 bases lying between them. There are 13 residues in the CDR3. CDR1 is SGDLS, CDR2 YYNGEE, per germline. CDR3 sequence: CASSVSLQGTQYF. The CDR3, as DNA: TGTGCCAGCAGCGTTTCCTTACAGGGTACGCAGTATTTT.

CDR3 region: CAGGDPRQPQHF. CDR3 DNA: TGTGCGGGGGGGGATCCCCGTCAGCCCCAGCATTTT. J is TRBJ1-5 and V is TRBV28, with a weak D call TRBD1 (5 bases). The germline gives CDR1 MDHEN, CDR2 SYDVKM. The CDR3 has 12 amino acids. The complete variable domain, with remaining parts taken from reference TRBV28 and TRBJ1-5, reads DVKVTQSSRYLVKRTGEKVFLECVQDMDHENMFWYRQDPGLGLRLIYFSYDVKMKEKGDIPEGYSVSREKKERFSLILESASTNQTSMYLCAGGDPRQPQHFGDGTRLSIL.

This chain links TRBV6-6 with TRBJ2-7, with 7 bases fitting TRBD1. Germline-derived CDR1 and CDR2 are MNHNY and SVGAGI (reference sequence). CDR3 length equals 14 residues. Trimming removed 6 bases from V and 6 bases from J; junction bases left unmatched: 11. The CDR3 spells CASSSGTDSGEQYF. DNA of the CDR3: TGTGCCAGCAGCTCCGGGACAGATTCCGGCGAGCAGTACTTC.

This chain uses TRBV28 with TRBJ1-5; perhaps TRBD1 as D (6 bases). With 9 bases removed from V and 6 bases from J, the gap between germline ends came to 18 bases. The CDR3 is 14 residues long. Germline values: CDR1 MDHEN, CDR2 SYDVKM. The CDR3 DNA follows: TGTGCCAGTTTTGTTGGGGGGGGCTTTCAGCCCCAGCATTTT. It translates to CASFVGGGFQPQHF.

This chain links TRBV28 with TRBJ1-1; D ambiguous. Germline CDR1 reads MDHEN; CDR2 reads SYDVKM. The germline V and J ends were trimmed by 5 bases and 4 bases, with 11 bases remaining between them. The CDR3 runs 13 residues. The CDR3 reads CASSPRRFTEAFF. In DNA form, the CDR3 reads TGTGCCAGCAGTCCACGCAGATTCACTGAAGCTTTCTTT.

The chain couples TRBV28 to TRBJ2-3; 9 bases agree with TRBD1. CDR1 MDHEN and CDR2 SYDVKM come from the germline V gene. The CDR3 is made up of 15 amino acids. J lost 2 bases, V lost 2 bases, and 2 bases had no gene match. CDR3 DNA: TGTGCCAGCAGTTTAGGGGACAGGGTCACAGATACGCAGTATTTT. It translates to CASSLGDRVTDTQYF.